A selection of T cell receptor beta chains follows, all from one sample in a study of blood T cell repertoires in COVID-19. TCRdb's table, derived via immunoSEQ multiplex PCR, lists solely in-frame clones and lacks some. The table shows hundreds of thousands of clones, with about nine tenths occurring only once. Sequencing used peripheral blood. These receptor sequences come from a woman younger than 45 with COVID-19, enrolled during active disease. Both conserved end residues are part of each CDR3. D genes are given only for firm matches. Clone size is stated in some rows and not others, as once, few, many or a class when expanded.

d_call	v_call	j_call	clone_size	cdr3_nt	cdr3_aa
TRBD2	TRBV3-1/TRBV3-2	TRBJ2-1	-	TGTGCCAGCAGCCCGGGACTAGTGTATGAGCAGTTCTTC	CASSPGLVYEQFF
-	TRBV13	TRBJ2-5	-	TGTGCCAGCAGCTTGGGGCGATTAAGAAGGGGCCGGGAGACCCAGTACTTC	CASSLGRLRRGRETQYF
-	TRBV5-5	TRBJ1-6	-	TGTGCCAGCAGCTTGGTGGCAGGAACAAATAATTCACCCCTCCACTTT	CASSLVAGTNNSPLHF
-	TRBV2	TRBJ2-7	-	TGTGCCAGCAAACAGGCCTCCTACGAGCAGTACTTC	CASKQASYEQYF
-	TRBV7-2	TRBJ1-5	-	TGTGCCAGCAGCTTAGTAGACAGCCATCAGCCCCAGCATTTT	CASSLVDSHQPQHF
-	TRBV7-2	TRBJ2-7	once	TGTGCCAGCAGCTTTTGGGCTAGCAATAACGAGCAGTACTTC	CASSFWASNNEQYF
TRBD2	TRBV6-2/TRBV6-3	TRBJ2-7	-	TGTGCCAGCAGTTATCTTCTCCTAGCGGCCGAGCAGTACTTC	CASSYLLLAAEQYF
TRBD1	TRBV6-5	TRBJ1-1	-	TGTGCCAGCAGTTTTAAGACAGGGACGACTGAAGCTTTCTTT	CASSFKTGTTEAFF
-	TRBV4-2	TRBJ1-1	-	TGTGCCAGCAGCCAAGAAGCGTATAGGGGTCGAACTGAAGCTTTCTTT	CASSQEAYRGRTEAFF
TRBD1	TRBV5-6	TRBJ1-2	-	TGTGCCAGCAGCTATATTGACTCAACGGACAGGAGGGCTAACTATGGCTACACCTTC	CASSYIDSTDRRANYGYTF
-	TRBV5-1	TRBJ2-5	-	TGCGCCAGCAGCTCTCCCCTAGAGACCCAGTACTTC	CASSSPLETQYF
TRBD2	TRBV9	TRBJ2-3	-	TGTGCCAGCAGCATCAGCGGGGGGGCCCCCGCAGATACGCAGTATTTT	CASSISGGAPADTQYF
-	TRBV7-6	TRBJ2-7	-	TGTGCCAGCAGCTTAGACCTAGGCGGGGAGCAGTACTTC	CASSLDLGGEQYF
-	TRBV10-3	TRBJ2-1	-	TGTGCCATCAGTGATAATCAAAGGGGGAACAATGAGCAGTTCTTC	CAISDNQRGNNEQFF
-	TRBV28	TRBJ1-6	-	TGTGGAATTACTTCAGGGTCGGTCCCTAATTCACCCCTCCACTTT	CGITSGSVPNSPLHF
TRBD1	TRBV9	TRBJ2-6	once	TGTGCCAGCAGCGTAGCTACAGGGGCCGGGGCCAACGTCCTGACTTTC	CASSVATGAGANVLTF
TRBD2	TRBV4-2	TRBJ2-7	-	TGTGCCAGCAGCCAAGCCCTCTCCGGACTAGCGGGGGGAACCTACGAGCAGTACTTC	CASSQALSGLAGGTYEQYF
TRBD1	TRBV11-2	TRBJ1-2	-	TGTGCCAGCAGCTTACCGGGACAGGGAGGCTATGGCTACACCTTC	CASSLPGQGGYGYTF
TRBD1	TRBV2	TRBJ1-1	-	TGTGCCAGCAGTCGGGACAGGGTGGGGAGTGCTGAAGCTTTCTTT	CASSRDRVGSAEAFF
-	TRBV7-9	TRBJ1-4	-	TGTGCCAGCAGCGGGAACTTGGGGGGAGGTGGCGAAAAACTGTTTTTT	CASSGNLGGGGEKLFF
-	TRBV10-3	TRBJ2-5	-	TGTGCCATCAGGGAAGGACAGGCGGGGGAGACCCAGTACTTC	CAIREGQAGETQYF
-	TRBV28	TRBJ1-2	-	TGTGCCAGCAGGCCAACGGGGGTAAGGAGCGGCTACACCTTC	CASRPTGVRSGYTF
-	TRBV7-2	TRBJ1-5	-	TGTGCCAGCAGCTCAGAGGACAGCCTCGCAGGGCCCCAGCATTTT	CASSSEDSLAGPQHF
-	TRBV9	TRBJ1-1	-	TGTGCCAGCAGCCCAGGACTCTTTTCGGGGGGCGACGGAGCTTTCTTT	CASSPGLFSGGDGAFF
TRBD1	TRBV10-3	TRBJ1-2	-	TGTGCCATCAGTGTGTCGGGACAGGGCATCTCTACGCATGGCTACACCTTC	CAISVSGQGISTHGYTF
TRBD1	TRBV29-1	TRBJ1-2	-	TGCAGCGTCCCAGGACAGGGGGGTGGCTACACCTTC	CSVPGQGGGYTF
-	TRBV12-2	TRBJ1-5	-	TGTGCAAGTCGCTTAGAGCTTAGGCTCAGGATCAGCAATCAGCCCCAGCATTTT	CASRLELRLRISNQPQHF